Shown below are 9 T cell receptor beta chains from a single sample sequenced in a study of shared clonotypes between healthy human individuals (dated by TCRdb to the early 2020s). Libraries were made using the immunoSEQ multiplex PCR assay. TCRdb limited this immuneACCESS table to in-frame rearrangements with V and J called. A share of clones is missing; checked studies link under half to unresolved V genes, and the rest is unexplained. The sample table holds hundreds of thousands of clones, of which 95% to 97% were seen once. The ten largest clones add up to about 0.054% of the sample. The sample was naive CD4+ T cells sorted from blood. Taken with the paper, the label for cell subset or site translates to: CD45RA+ positively selected. The receptors stem from a woman aged 25 to 39 in good health.

The V gene is TRBV5-1, the J gene TRBJ1-2; D is uncertain. V was shortened by 5 bases and J by 0 bases, with 14 bases between the two germline ends. Germline assignment: CDR1 SGHRS and CDR2 YFSETQ. The length of the CDR3 is 15 residues. The CDR3 loop reads CASRTPSSPNYGYTF. For the CDR3, the DNA is TGCGCCAGCAGGACCCCCAGTTCGCCTAACTATGGCTACACCTTC.

CDR3 in DNA: TGTGCCAGCAGCCCCGCACAGGGAGGAATCACTGAAGCTTTCTTT. It specifies CASSPAQGGITEAFF. The gene calls are TRBV28 and TRBJ1-1, with TRBD1 as a possible D gene (6 bases). Per germline, CDR1 MDHEN and CDR2 SYDVKM. This CDR3 spans 15 amino acids. Trimming took off 6 bases at V and 4 bases at J, with 18 bases between the two ends.

The chain recombines TRBV5-1 with TRBJ2-7, with 7 bases identical to TRBD2. Germline trimming cut 3 bases from V and 3 bases from J; bases unmatched to any gene: 9. The CDR3 runs 15 residues. Germline CDR1 SGHRS, CDR2 YFSETQ. The CDR3 DNA follows: TGCGCCAGCAGCTCGTCGGGCGGGAGAGGCTACGAGCAGTACTTC. It encodes CASSSSGGRGYEQYF. Using reference TRBV5-1 and TRBJ2-7 for the parts outside the CDR3, the full variable domain is KAGVTQTPRYLIKTRGQQVTLSCSPISGHRSVSWYQQTPGQGLQFLFEYFSETQRNKGNFPGRFSGRQFSNSRSEMNVSTLELGDSALYLCASSSSGGRGYEQYFGPGTRLTVT.

The rearrangement uses TRBV18 and TRBJ2-3; D is possibly TRBD2 (5 bases). The CDR3 has 14 amino acids. V lost 6 bases to trimming and J lost 0 bases, with 10 bases between them. Germline values: CDR1 KGHSH, CDR2 LQKENI. The CDR3 sequence is CASSPGLSTDTQYF. The CDR3 DNA sequence: TGTGCCAGCTCGCCGGGATTGAGCACAGATACGCAGTATTTT.

J is TRBJ2-2 and V is TRBV4-1, with no clear D. Per germline, CDR1 MGHRA and CDR2 YSYEKL. The CDR3 length is 15 residues. With 0 bases removed from V and 6 bases from J, the gap between germline ends came to 11 bases. The CDR3 DNA reads as TGCGCCAGCAGCCAAGAGAAACGCGTTTCCGGGGAGCTGTTTTTT. It specifies CASSQEKRVSGELFF.

This chain joins TRBV28 and TRBJ2-5; 10 positions match TRBD2. The length of the CDR3 is 14 residues. Germline values: CDR1 MDHEN, CDR2 SYDVKM. The J segment lost 2 bases and the V segment lost 5 bases, leaving 2 bases of the junction unmatched. In DNA form, the CDR3 reads TGTGCCAGCAGTGGGACTAGCGCGCAAGAGACCCAGTACTTC. Its protein is CASSGTSAQETQYF.

The genes are TRBV29-1 and TRBJ2-5; 9 bases agree with TRBD2. The DNA matches TRBJ2-7 better at its end, which makes the J call doubtful. Germline loops: CDR1 SQVTM, CDR2 ANQGSEA. The CDR3 totals 15 residues. In nucleotides, the CDR3 is TGCAGCGTTGCGTTTGCGGGAGGGCCCCCCTACGAGCAGTACTTC. Its protein product is CSVAFAGGPPYEQYF.

V usage is TRBV11-2 and J usage is TRBJ2-1, with D perhaps matching TRBD2 (6 bases). Per the germline V gene, CDR1 is SGHAT and CDR2 is FQNNGV. The CDR3 has 15 amino acids. V was shortened by 6 bases and J by 9 bases, with 21 bases between the two germline ends. In DNA form, the CDR3 reads TGTGCCAGCAGGCTAGGAGCGGGCAATTTAGGTGAGCAGTTCTTC. This translates into CASRLGAGNLGEQFF.

The chain couples TRBV2 to TRBJ2-2, with TRBD1 matching over 7 bases. Germline lookup yields CDR1 SNHLY and CDR2 FYNNEI. The junction had 1 base not matched to a gene; V was cut back by 6 bases and J by 6 bases. The length of the CDR3 is 12 residues. Here the CDR3 DNA reads TGTGCCAGCAGGACAGGGTCCGGGGAGCTGTTTTTT. The encoded protein is CASRTGSGELFF.